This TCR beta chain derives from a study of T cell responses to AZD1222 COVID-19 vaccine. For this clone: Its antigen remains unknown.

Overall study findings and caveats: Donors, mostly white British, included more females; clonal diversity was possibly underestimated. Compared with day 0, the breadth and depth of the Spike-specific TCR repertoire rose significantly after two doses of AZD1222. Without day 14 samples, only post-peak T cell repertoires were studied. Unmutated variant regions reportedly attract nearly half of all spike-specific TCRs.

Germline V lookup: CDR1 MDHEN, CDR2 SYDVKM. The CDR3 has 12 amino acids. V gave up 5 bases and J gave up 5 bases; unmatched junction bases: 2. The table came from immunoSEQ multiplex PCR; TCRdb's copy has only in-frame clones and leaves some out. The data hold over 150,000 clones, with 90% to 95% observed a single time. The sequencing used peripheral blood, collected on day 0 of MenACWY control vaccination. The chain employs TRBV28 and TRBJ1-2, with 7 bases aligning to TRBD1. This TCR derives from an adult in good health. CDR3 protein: CASSDREYGYTF. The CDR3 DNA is TGTGCCAGCAGTGACAGGGAGTATGGCTACACCTTC.